This T cell receptor beta chain was recovered during a study of PD-1 and CTLA-4 blockade in melanoma (dated by TCRdb to about 2021). In the study overall: In patients with melanoma, the researchers looked at the effects of CTLA-4 blockade versus PD-1 blockade on the CD8 T cell response that was melanoma-reactive.

With respect to this clone: Its antigen target is currently unknown. No base qualities exist here, and no much larger clone lies one base off it.

Library method: the immunoSEQ multiplex PCR assay. TCRdb provides this immuneACCESS table in a form limited to in-frame rearrangements. Some clones are lacking; in checked studies, under half of them reflect an unresolved V gene, and why the rest are absent is not known. In this sample the table shows approximately 33,000 clones, 80% to 95% of which occur a single time. The ten largest clones add up to over 8.5% of the sample. The sample consisted of CD8+ T cells from peripheral blood, taken from a patient given anti-PD-1 treatment. This clonotype originated in a human donor with melanoma.

The DNA reads as follows: TGTGCCAGCAGTCCGGGACATGGTGAGCAGTTCTTC. It translates as CASSPGHGEQFF. In this chain, TRBV27 is recombined with TRBJ2-1; a tentative D match to TRBD1 spans 6 bases. CDR1 and CDR2, per the germline V gene (reference sequence), are MNHEY and SMNVEV. The CDR3 starts with the cysteine, ends with the phenylalanine, and has 12 residues. Of all the DNA, just the CDR3 is kept, 36 bases in frame from base 1. V and J are truncated by 5 bases and 9 bases respectively, leaving an intervening sequence of 11 bases.